Only a few counts were recorded for the clone carrying this TCR beta chain. The data were obtained in a study of regulatory T cells in long-lasting Graves disease. Overall study: Newly diagnosed Graves' patients took antithyroid drugs under 3 months.

iRepertoire HTBI primers and Arm-PCR of CDR3 regions built TCR beta libraries. TCRdb passed the multiplex PCR reads through MiXCR, listing each CDR3 protein once. The data contain almost 450,000 distinct CDR3 sequences, 15% to 20% of them singletons. Stated time point: newly diagnosed GD, antithyroid drugs for less than 3 months. PBMC-derived RNA was used for the TCR library. Approximately 10 milliliters of peripheral blood went into EDTA tubes. The germline gives CDR1 MGHRA, CDR2 YSYEKL. V lost 5 bases to trimming and J lost 0 bases, with 14 bases between them. The CDR3 loop spans 15 amino acids. This sample was also put to use in a study of T cells in Graves' hyperthyroidism and ophthalmopathy. That publication notes: Most clonotypes that expanded in the thyroid above 0.001 also showed up in blood.

The clonotype comes from a woman aged 30 to 39 with Graves disease. The specimen was peripheral blood mononuclear cells (PBMCs), collected at new diagnosis, from a patient treated with antithyroid drugs. V usage is TRBV4-1 and J usage is TRBJ2-7, with D perhaps TRBD1 (5 bases). The CDR3 nucleotides read TGCGCCAGCAGCAAGTCCAGGGCTAGCTCCTACGAGCAGTACTTC. Amino acid sequence: CASSKSRASSYEQYF.